Included here is one T cell receptor beta chain sequence, with context. Its antigen is still unknown. Though probably carrying unrecorded immune exposures, donors were nominally healthy at sampling. The CDR3 sequence is 18 residues long. Between the trimmed V and J ends, which lost 5 bases and 0 bases, there was a span of 22 bases. Germline CDR1 SGHTS, CDR2 YDEGEE. This PCR relied on a set of 60 Vbeta primers and 13 Jbeta primers. Repertoires were generated with immunoSEQ multiplex PCR, while TCRdb's copy carries only in-frame clones and drops some. Altogether more than 150,000 clones are present, around 80% being singletons, with the ten largest covering 2% to 2.5%. This entry comes from a study of cytomegalovirus exposure and HLA in healthy donors. Study-wide findings and caveats: When a later analysis compared HLA-associated TCR beta chains with equally common others, the HLA-associated chains turned out to be more clonally expanded and to have lower generation probabilities. It was reportedly the case that the classifier diagnosed cytomegalovirus status with high specificity and sensitivity. In a later analysis, at a false discovery rate of 0.05, 15,000 to 20,000 TCR beta sequences were associated with HLA alleles.

This clonotype originated in a woman aged 25 to 45 in good health and CMV-seronegative. The sample consisted of PBMCs. This sequence joins TRBV5-8 and TRBJ2-3, with D tentatively TRBD1 (6 bases). CDR3 residues: CASSWTTRTDPSTDTQYF. The CDR3 DNA follows: TGTGCCAGCAGTTGGACAACTCGGACAGATCCTAGCACAGATACGCAGTATTTT.